The 23 T cell receptor beta chains in this list originate from one sample, sequenced in a study of cytomegalovirus exposure and HLA in healthy donors. Primers included in the PCR were 60 Vbeta and 13 Jbeta primers. TCRdb's table, derived via immunoSEQ multiplex PCR, lists solely in-frame clones and lacks some. The table shows 70,000 to 100,000 clones, with roughly two thirds occurring only once. The sequenced sample consisted of PBMCs. Receptors were obtained from a woman between 45 and 60 years old in good health and CMV-seropositive.

This chain connects TRBV6-1 to TRBJ2-1, with 9 bases matching TRBD2. The CDR3 is made up of 16 amino acids. The junction had 9 bases not matched to a gene; V was cut back by 3 bases and J by 6 bases. Germline assignment: CDR1 MNHNS and CDR2 SASEGT. CDR3 nucleotides: TGTGCCAGCAGTGACCCGGATAGCGGGGGCCCCAATGAGCAGTTCTTC. It encodes CASSDPDSGGPNEQFF.

The rearrangement joins TRBV7-6 to TRBJ1-6; 10 bases are shared with TRBD1. The germline gives CDR1 SGHVS, CDR2 FNYEAQ. The CDR3 is 14 residues long. V dropped 5 bases and J dropped 9; count of bases not matched to a gene: 4. Written as DNA, the CDR3 is TGTGCCAGCAGCCGCGGACAGGGGGGTTCACCCCTCCACTTT. Protein sequence: CASSRGQGGSPLHF.

The genes are TRBV19 and TRBJ1-3; D remains ambiguous. The V end was cut by 7 bases, the J end by 0 bases, with 10 bases between. The CDR3 is made up of 14 amino acids. The germline CDR1 and CDR2 sequences are LNHDA and SQIVND (reference sequence). CDR3 nucleotide sequence: TGTGCCAGTAAGGTGGGAGACTCTGGAAACACCATATATTTT. This translates into CASKVGDSGNTIYF. Full variable domain (rest looked up from reference TRBV19 and TRBJ1-3): DGGITQSPKYLFRKEGQNVTLSCEQNLNHDAMYWYRQDPGQGLRLIYYSQIVNDFQKGDIAEGYSVSREKKESFPLTVTSAQKNPTAFYLCASKVGDSGNTIYFGEGSWLTVV.

This clone was counted only a few times. The chain joins TRBV19 to TRBJ2-5; the match to TRBD1 covers 8 bases. The CDR3 length is 13 residues. Trimming at V came to 7 bases and at J to 4 bases, leaving 5 bases not matched to a gene. From germline, CDR1 is LNHDA and CDR2 SQIVND (reference sequence). CDR3: CASNPGTGETQYF. CDR3 nucleotides: TGTGCCAGTAACCCCGGGACAGGAGAGACCCAGTACTTC.

The chain links TRBV19 to TRBJ1-2, with D perhaps TRBD1 (5 bases). This CDR3 has 12 amino acids. The germline V gene encodes CDR1 LNHDA and CDR2 SQIVND (reference sequence). The CDR3 DNA follows: TGTGCGTCTAGTACAGGTGGTATCGGCTACACCTTC. This translates into CASSTGGIGYTF.

V gene TRBV19 combines with J gene TRBJ1-4, with TRBD1 matching over 8 bases. Per the germline V gene, CDR1 is LNHDA and CDR2 is SQIVND (reference sequence). CDR3 length: 14 amino acids. The trim removed 9 bases at V and 4 bases at J, leaving 7 bases unmatched. The DNA for the CDR3 is TGTGCCAGCCTTCGACAGGGGAATAATGAAAAACTGTTTTTT. Its protein product is CASLRQGNNEKLFF.

This sequence joins TRBV28 and TRBJ1-2; TRBD1 matches 7 bases. V shed 3 bases, J shed 2 bases, and the junction held 9 bases outside the gene matches. The CDR3 is 16 amino acids. Looked up from germline, CDR1 is MDHEN and CDR2 is SYDVKM. The CDR3, as DNA: TGTGCCAGCAGTTTGAGGTCGGCAGGGGGGAACTATGGCTACACCTTC. It specifies CASSLRSAGGNYGYTF.

This sequence joins TRBV5-4 and TRBJ2-1; D gene ambiguous. V lost 0 bases and J lost 0, with 7 bases in between. This CDR3 comprises 15 residues. The germline gives CDR1 SGHNT, CDR2 YYREEE (reference sequence). The CDR3 protein is CASSLVISSYNEQFF. In DNA, the CDR3 is TGTGCCAGCAGCTTGGTTATCAGCTCCTACAATGAGCAGTTCTTC.

The chain links TRBV11-3 to TRBJ2-1, with D possibly matching TRBD1 (5 bases). The CDR3 has 13 amino acids. Germline lookup yields CDR1 SGHNT and CDR2 YENEEA. Trimming stripped 1 base from V and 6 bases from J, with 7 bases between. Written as DNA, the CDR3 is TGTGCCAGCAGCTTAGGGGGCCGCAATGAGCAGTTCTTC. It codes for CASSLGGRNEQFF.

This clone was recorded only once. V gene TRBV13 combines with J gene TRBJ2-7; TRBD2 matches 8 bases. The J segment lost 4 bases and the V segment lost 7 bases, leaving 9 bases of the junction unmatched. In germline, CDR1 is PRHDT, CDR2 FYEKMQ (reference sequence). The CDR3 runs 14 residues. The DNA for the CDR3 is TGTGCCAGCACTGAAGCGGGGGAGAAATACGAGCAGTACTTC. Residues: CASTEAGEKYEQYF.

CDR3 DNA sequence: TGTGCCAGCAGCCAATCCGGGACTAGCGGCTTTCCGCCCCAGCAGTTCTTC. This encodes CASSQSGTSGFPPQQFF. The gene calls are TRBV14 and TRBJ2-1; 11 bases align to TRBD2. Losses at the gene ends were 2 bases for V and 11 bases for J; bases not matched to a gene: 14. CDR1 is SGHDN, CDR2 FVKESK, per germline. This CDR3 region has 17 residues.

The rearrangement joins TRBV5-1 to TRBJ2-5; TRBD2 aligns across 10 bases. V shed 6 bases, J shed 4 bases, and the junction held 9 bases outside the gene matches. The CDR3 has 15 amino acids. From germline, CDR1 is SGHRS and CDR2 YFSETQ. CDR3 loop: CASTASGGWGETQYF. DNA of the CDR3: TGCGCCAGCACAGCTAGCGGGGGATGGGGAGAGACCCAGTACTTC. Using reference TRBV5-1 and TRBJ2-5 for the parts outside the CDR3, the full variable domain is KAGVTQTPRYLIKTRGQQVTLSCSPISGHRSVSWYQQTPGQGLQFLFEYFSETQRNKGNFPGRFSGRQFSNSRSEMNVSTLELGDSALYLCASTASGGWGETQYFGPGTRLLVL.

The gene calls are TRBV28 and TRBJ1-5; D perhaps matches TRBD1 (5 bases). The CDR3 spans 11 residues. Trimming took 4 bases from V and 9 from J, leaving 7 bases between them. CDR1 is MDHEN and CDR2 is SYDVKM in the germline V gene. The CDR3 is CASSSGGPQHF. The CDR3 DNA follows: TGTGCCAGCAGTTCCGGGGGGCCCCAGCATTTT.

The J gene is TRBJ2-3, the V gene TRBV7-9, with 9 bases that match TRBD2. Looked up from germline, CDR1 is SEHNR and CDR2 is FQNEAQ (reference sequence). This CDR3 is built from 16 residues. Trimming took 5 bases from V and 5 from J; bases not matched to a gene: 11. CDR3 in amino acids: CASSLEGTSIGDTQYF. Written as DNA, the CDR3 is TGTGCCAGCAGCCTCGAAGGGACTAGCATTGGAGATACGCAGTATTTT.

The chain links TRBV7-3 to TRBJ1-2; TRBD1 matches at 8 bases. Unmatched junction bases numbered 3, after V lost 3 bases and J lost 3 bases. Germline V gene sequence: CDR1 SGHTA, CDR2 FQGTGA. This CDR3 contains 14 residues. The CDR3 protein is CASSLGQADYGYTF. The CDR3 nucleotides read TGTGCCAGCAGCTTGGGACAGGCTGACTATGGCTACACCTTC.

On this clone itself: Other DNA variants within this sample encode the same CDR3. The chain recombines TRBV13 with TRBJ2-4; the match to TRBD1 covers 9 bases. The length of the CDR3 is 14 residues. CDR1 is PRHDT, CDR2 FYEKMQ, per germline (reference sequence). After removal of 5 bases from V and 8 bases from J, the junction contained 7 bases not matched to a gene. The CDR3 coding sequence is TGTGCCAGCAGCCCCCTGGGACAGGGAGACATTCAGTACTTC. Its protein product is CASSPLGQGDIQYF.

The CDR3 loop reads CASSIVAGATDTQYF. The CDR3 nucleotides read TGTGCCAGTAGTATTGTGGCGGGGGCCACAGATACGCAGTATTTT. This chain connects TRBV19 to TRBJ2-3; D is perhaps TRBD2 (7 bases). The length of the CDR3 is 15 residues. The germline V gene encodes CDR1 LNHDA and CDR2 SQIVND (reference sequence). V lost 3 bases and J lost 2, with 12 bases in between.

CDR3 sequence (DNA): TGTGCCATCGGTCCGGGACAAATGAACACTGAAGCTTTCTTT. It yields the protein CAIGPGQMNTEAFF. The J gene is TRBJ1-1, the V gene TRBV10-3; perhaps TRBD1 as D (6 bases). This CDR3 comprises 14 residues. Trimming removed 8 bases at V and 0 bases at J, with 13 bases between. The germline CDR1 and CDR2 sequences are ENHRY and SYGVKD.

V gene TRBV7-9 combines with J gene TRBJ1-2; maybe TRBD1 (6 bases). This CDR3 region has 13 residues. Germline V gene sequence: CDR1 SEHNR, CDR2 FQNEAQ (reference sequence). The V end lost 7 bases, the J end lost 2 bases, and 11 bases lay between the germline ends. CDR3 sequence reads: CASTGTGNYGYTF. The CDR3 nucleotides are TGTGCCAGCACCGGAACAGGGAACTATGGCTACACCTTC.

This clone was seen only a few times. CDR3 nucleotides: TGTGCCAGCAGTGAGACAGCTCTCAATCAGCCCCAGCATTTT. It yields the protein CASSETALNQPQHF. The chain joins TRBV6-5 to TRBJ1-5, with D perhaps matching TRBD1 (5 bases). The CDR3 has 14 residues. V lost 5 bases and J lost 3, with 11 bases in between. The V gene's germline CDR1 is MNHEY and CDR2 SVGAGI.

This clone has a single count. The same CDR3 is also encoded by other DNA sequences in this sample. The chain carries TRBV5-1 and TRBJ1-4; 7 positions match TRBD1. The J segment lost 7 bases and the V segment lost 0 bases, leaving 3 bases of the junction unmatched. The CDR3 totals 14 residues. Germline V gene lookup returns CDR1 SGHRS and CDR2 YFSETQ. The CDR3 sequence: CASSLGQGGEKLFF. Written as DNA, the CDR3 is TGCGCCAGCAGCTTGGGACAGGGCGGTGAAAAACTGTTTTTT.

The CDR3 nucleotides are TGTGCCAGCAGCGCGCTCAATCAGCCCCAGCATTTT. The encoded protein is CASSALNQPQHF. The chain joins TRBV7-6 to TRBJ1-5; D remains ambiguous. V was cut by 5 bases and J by 3 bases, with 5 bases left in between. CDR1 is SGHVS, CDR2 FNYEAQ, per germline. CDR3 size: 12 residues.

This clone was seen a few times. V is TRBV29-1 and J is TRBJ2-2; D call uncertain. The V gene's germline CDR1 is SQVTM and CDR2 ANQGSEA. The CDR3 is 12 amino acids. V lost 7 bases, J lost 1 base, and 7 bases lay in between. The CDR3 loop reads CSGGGNTGELFF. The DNA of the CDR3 is TGCAGCGGCGGCGGGAACACCGGGGAGCTGTTTTTT.